The rows below give T cell receptor beta chains drawn from one sample of a study of cytomegalovirus exposure and HLA in healthy donors. This table comes from immunoSEQ multiplex PCR, and its TCRdb copy is limited to in-frame clones, with some not included. The repertoire holds approximately 83,000 clones, with 75% to 85% as singletons. The sequencing sample was made of PBMCs. The receptors originated from a man aged 18 to 29 in good health and CMV-seronegative. The CDR3 runs from the conserved cysteine through the conserved F or W. Each record gives: CDR3 DNA, CDR3 protein, D gene, clone size, V gene, J gene. A D gene is named only where the DNA matches it firmly. Expanded clones are given a class, and other clones once, few, many or no size at all.

CDR3nt: TGCGCCAGCAGCTTGGTTGCGGGGCCGGACTACGAGCAGTACTTC
CDR3aa: CASSLVAGPDYEQYF
d_gene: .
abundance: .
v_gene: TRBV5-1
j_gene: TRBJ2-7

CDR3nt: TGTGCCGGACTGCCGGGACAGCCGGCGGGAAAACTGTTTTTT
CDR3aa: CAGLPGQPAGKLFF
d_gene: TRBD1
abundance: .
v_gene: TRBV19
j_gene: TRBJ1-4

CDR3nt: TGCAGCGTTGAGGGAGGGCGTTACGAGCAGTACTTC
CDR3aa: CSVEGGRYEQYF
d_gene: TRBD2
abundance: .
v_gene: TRBV29-1
j_gene: TRBJ2-7

CDR3nt: TGTGCCAGCAGCTTTAGCGACCCTAGGAACACTGAAGCTTTCTTT
CDR3aa: CASSFSDPRNTEAFF
d_gene: .
abundance: .
v_gene: TRBV4-2
j_gene: TRBJ1-1

CDR3nt: TGTGCCAGCAGTGCCGGGACAGCCACCTTCGGGCAGTACTTC
CDR3aa: CASSAGTATFGQYF
d_gene: TRBD1
abundance: .
v_gene: TRBV27
j_gene: TRBJ2-7

CDR3nt: TGCGCCAGCAGCTGGGGACTAGCGGGGCCGGAGACCCAGTACTTC
CDR3aa: CASSWGLAGPETQYF
d_gene: TRBD2
abundance: .
v_gene: TRBV5-1
j_gene: TRBJ2-5

CDR3nt: TGTGCCAGTAGTATCCGACAGGGGCAGACGCAGTTCTTC
CDR3aa: CASSIRQGQTQFF
d_gene: TRBD1
abundance: .
v_gene: TRBV19
j_gene: TRBJ2-1

CDR3nt: TGTGCTAGTGGTTTGGCCTCGTATATGAACACTGAAGCTTTCTTT
CDR3aa: CASGLASYMNTEAFF
d_gene: .
abundance: .
v_gene: TRBV12-5
j_gene: TRBJ1-1

CDR3nt: TGTGCCAGCAGTTTATACGGGGGTGACACTGAAGCTTTCTTT
CDR3aa: CASSLYGGDTEAFF
d_gene: .
abundance: .
v_gene: TRBV27
j_gene: TRBJ1-1

CDR3nt: TGTGCCAGCAGCTTAAGGCCAAACAGGGGGCGGACCTACAATGAGCAGTTCTTC
CDR3aa: CASSLRPNRGRTYNEQFF
d_gene: TRBD1
abundance: once
v_gene: TRBV7-6
j_gene: TRBJ2-1

CDR3nt: TGTGCCAGCAAAATGGACAGGGAAAATGGCTACACCTTC
CDR3aa: CASKMDRENGYTF
d_gene: TRBD1
abundance: .
v_gene: TRBV6-5
j_gene: TRBJ1-2

CDR3nt: TGTGCCAGTACCACATCCGGGCAGGGGATACGCTACACCTTC
CDR3aa: CASTTSGQGIRYTF
d_gene: .
abundance: .
v_gene: TRBV19
j_gene: TRBJ1-2

CDR3nt: TGCGCCAGCAGCTTGCATGGGACAGAAGAGACCCAGTACTTC
CDR3aa: CASSLHGTEETQYF
d_gene: TRBD1
abundance: .
v_gene: TRBV5-1
j_gene: TRBJ2-5

CDR3nt: TGTGCCAGCAGTGAGTGGGGGGGGGCCGGGACAGATACGCAGTATTTT
CDR3aa: CASSEWGGAGTDTQYF
d_gene: .
abundance: .
v_gene: TRBV25-1
j_gene: TRBJ2-3

CDR3nt: TGTGCCACCAGCAGAGGACCAGGGGGCCATAATTCACCCCTCCACTTT
CDR3aa: CATSRGPGGHNSPLHF
d_gene: TRBD1
abundance: once
v_gene: TRBV15
j_gene: TRBJ1-6

CDR3nt: TGTGCCAGCAGTGTACAGAGAAATGAAAAACTGTTTTTT
CDR3aa: CASSVQRNEKLFF
d_gene: .
abundance: .
v_gene: TRBV6-5
j_gene: TRBJ1-4

CDR3nt: TGTGCCAGCAGTCCAGAGACAGATAGCAATCAGCCCCAGCATTTT
CDR3aa: CASSPETDSNQPQHF
d_gene: .
abundance: .
v_gene: TRBV2
j_gene: TRBJ1-5

CDR3nt: TGTGCCAGCTCACCATGGGGAGAGGAGACCCAGTACTTC
CDR3aa: CASSPWGEETQYF
d_gene: .
abundance: few
v_gene: TRBV18
j_gene: TRBJ2-5

CDR3nt: TGTGCCAGCAGCTCCCGGGACACCTTGAACACTGAAGCTTTCTTT
CDR3aa: CASSSRDTLNTEAFF
d_gene: .
abundance: .
v_gene: TRBV5-6
j_gene: TRBJ1-1

CDR3nt: TGTGCCAGCAGCCAACCGGGACAGGGGGACTATGGCTACACCTTC
CDR3aa: CASSQPGQGDYGYTF
d_gene: TRBD1
abundance: once
v_gene: TRBV4-2
j_gene: TRBJ1-2

CDR3nt: TGCGCCAGCAGCCAAGATTTAATATTTGGCTACACCTTC
CDR3aa: CASSQDLIFGYTF
d_gene: .
abundance: .
v_gene: TRBV4-1
j_gene: TRBJ1-2

CDR3nt: TGTGCCACAGGGCTTGGGCAGGTGAACACCGGGGAGCTGTTTTTT
CDR3aa: CATGLGQVNTGELFF
d_gene: .
abundance: .
v_gene: TRBV10-3
j_gene: TRBJ2-2

CDR3nt: TGTGCCAGCAGCTGGACAGGGAGGACTGAAGCTTTCTTT
CDR3aa: CASSWTGRTEAFF
d_gene: TRBD1
abundance: .
v_gene: TRBV7-9
j_gene: TRBJ1-1

CDR3nt: TGTGCCAGCAGCTACGACAGGACGACAGATACGCAGTATTTT
CDR3aa: CASSYDRTTDTQYF
d_gene: .
abundance: .
v_gene: TRBV7-8
j_gene: TRBJ2-3

CDR3nt: TGTGCCAGCAGGCGGACAACCGTTACCTACGAGCAGTACTTC
CDR3aa: CASRRTTVTYEQYF
d_gene: .
abundance: .
v_gene: TRBV6-5
j_gene: TRBJ2-7

CDR3nt: TGTGCCACCGCTCAGGGGTTGAACACTGAAGCTTTCTTT
CDR3aa: CATAQGLNTEAFF
d_gene: .
abundance: .
v_gene: TRBV2
j_gene: TRBJ1-1

CDR3nt: TGCGCCAGCAGCCAAGGCCCGGCCGGACAGGGGGCGAAGGATGAGCAGTTCTTC
CDR3aa: CASSQGPAGQGAKDEQFF
d_gene: TRBD1
abundance: .
v_gene: TRBV4-1
j_gene: TRBJ2-1

CDR3nt: TGTGCCAGCAGCCCCTCTTCCGGGACAGGGGCAGAAAAACTGTTTTTT
CDR3aa: CASSPSSGTGAEKLFF
d_gene: TRBD1
abundance: .
v_gene: TRBV14
j_gene: TRBJ1-4

CDR3nt: TGCGCCAGCAGCTTGGGCGGGGGCTTTAGCACAGATACGCAGTATTTT
CDR3aa: CASSLGGGFSTDTQYF
d_gene: .
abundance: .
v_gene: TRBV5-1
j_gene: TRBJ2-3

CDR3nt: TGCGCCAGCAGCTTGGGGTTCGGCTACGAGCAGTACTTC
CDR3aa: CASSLGFGYEQYF
d_gene: .
abundance: few
v_gene: TRBV5-1
j_gene: TRBJ2-7

CDR3nt: TGCGCCAGCAGCCTGGGCCACTACACTGAAGCTTTCTTT
CDR3aa: CASSLGHYTEAFF
d_gene: .
abundance: .
v_gene: TRBV5-1
j_gene: TRBJ1-1

CDR3nt: TGTGCCAGCAGTCACTCTCCGGGAGTCAGGCGTTGGGAGACCCAGTACTTC
CDR3aa: CASSHSPGVRRWETQYF
d_gene: .
abundance: .
v_gene: TRBV7-9
j_gene: TRBJ2-5

CDR3nt: TGCAGCGCGGGGGACGGGGAGCTGTTTTTT
CDR3aa: CSAGDGELFF
d_gene: .
abundance: .
v_gene: TRBV29-1
j_gene: TRBJ2-2

CDR3nt: TGCGCCAGCAGCTTTCAACAGGGACCTGGAAACACCATATATTTT
CDR3aa: CASSFQQGPGNTIYF
d_gene: .
abundance: .
v_gene: TRBV5-1
j_gene: TRBJ1-3

CDR3nt: TGTGCCAGCTCACCTCTCCCTACAGGGGGGACCACAGATACGCAGTATTTT
CDR3aa: CASSPLPTGGTTDTQYF
d_gene: TRBD1
abundance: .
v_gene: TRBV18
j_gene: TRBJ2-3

CDR3nt: TGTGCCAGCTCACCACCTACAGGTATGAACACTGAAGCTTTCTTT
CDR3aa: CASSPPTGMNTEAFF
d_gene: .
abundance: once
v_gene: TRBV18
j_gene: TRBJ1-1

CDR3nt: TGTGCCAGCAGTTTCAGGACTAGCGGGGGGGCGGACGAGCAGTACTTC
CDR3aa: CASSFRTSGGADEQYF
d_gene: TRBD2
abundance: .
v_gene: TRBV6-5
j_gene: TRBJ2-7

CDR3nt: TGTGCCAGCAGCTTGGATCCAAATTCAGCTAACTATGGCTACACCTTC
CDR3aa: CASSLDPNSANYGYTF
d_gene: .
abundance: .
v_gene: TRBV5-4
j_gene: TRBJ1-2

CDR3nt: TGTGCCAGTAGTATGGCCGCGGAGGGTGGAAACACCATATATTTT
CDR3aa: CASSMAAEGGNTIYF
d_gene: .
abundance: .
v_gene: TRBV19
j_gene: TRBJ1-3

CDR3nt: TGTGCCAGCAGTGTGGCGGGGGAAGGGACAGATACGCAGTATTTT
CDR3aa: CASSVAGEGTDTQYF
d_gene: TRBD2
abundance: .
v_gene: TRBV6-4
j_gene: TRBJ2-3